Sequencing of this TCR beta chain was carried out in a study of cytomegalovirus exposure and HLA in healthy donors. The PCR ran on 60 Vbeta and 13 Jbeta primers. Source study methods: Later, an analysis found around 77 million unique TCR beta chains, and approximately 10 million of these were shared. The method was immunoSEQ multiplex PCR; TCRdb's version includes in-frame clones alone and lacks a portion of them. V, J and clone size are taken as reported in that table, and D and trimming were inferred from the DNA itself. The profile shows roughly 93,000 clones, approximately 72% of them singletons. About this clone itself: Its antigen remains unknown.

Study-wide results and limits: Reportedly, TCR beta sequences accurately predicted HLA-A and HLA-B alleles in most subjects. In a later analysis, parvovirus B19, influenza, CMV and Epstein-Barr virus appeared linked to several top co-occurrence clusters.

This CDR3 is 18 amino acids long. The sequenced sample consisted of PBMCs. The chain recombines TRBV21-1 with TRBJ2-5; the table names TRBD1, a call not compared with the DNA. TRBV21-1 is recorded as a pseudogene. The sequence came from a man younger than 35 in good health and CMV-seropositive. The DNA for the CDR3 is TGTGCCAGCAGCAAATACGGGGGACAGGGATATTCCAAGCGGCCCCAGTACTTC. Amino acids: CASSKYGGQGYSKRPQYF.